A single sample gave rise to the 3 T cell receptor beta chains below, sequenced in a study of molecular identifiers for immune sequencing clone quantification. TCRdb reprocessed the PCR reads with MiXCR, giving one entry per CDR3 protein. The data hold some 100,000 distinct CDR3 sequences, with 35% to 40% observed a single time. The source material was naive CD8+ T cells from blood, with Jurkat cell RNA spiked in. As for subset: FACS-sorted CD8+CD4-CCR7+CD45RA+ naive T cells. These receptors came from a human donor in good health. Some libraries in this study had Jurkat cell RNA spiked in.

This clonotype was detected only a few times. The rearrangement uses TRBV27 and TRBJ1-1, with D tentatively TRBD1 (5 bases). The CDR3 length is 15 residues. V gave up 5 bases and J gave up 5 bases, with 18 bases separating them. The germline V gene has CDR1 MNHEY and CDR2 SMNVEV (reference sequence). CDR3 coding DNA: TGTGCCAGCAGTCTGACTGCGGGGGTAGGGACTGAAGCTTTCTTT. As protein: CASSLTAGVGTEAFF.

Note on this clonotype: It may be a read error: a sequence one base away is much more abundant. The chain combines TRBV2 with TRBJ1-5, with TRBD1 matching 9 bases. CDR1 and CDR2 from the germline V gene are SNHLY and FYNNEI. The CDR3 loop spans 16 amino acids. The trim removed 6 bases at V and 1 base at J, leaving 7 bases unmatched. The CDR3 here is CASRPTGGLSNQPQHF. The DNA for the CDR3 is TGTGCCAGCAGACCGACAGGGGGTTTGAGCAATCAGCCCCAGCATTTT. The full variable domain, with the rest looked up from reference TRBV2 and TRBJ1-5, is EPEVTQTPSHQVTQMGQEVILRCVPISNHLYFYWYRQILGQKVEFLVSFYNNEISEKSEIFDDQFSVERPDGSNFTLKIRSTKLEDSAMYFCASRPTGGLSNQPQHFGDGTRLSIL.

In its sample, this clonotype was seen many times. The CDR3 region is CASSSQAGEKLFF. The CDR3 DNA follows: TGTGCCAGCAGCTCCCAGGCTGGGGAAAAACTGTTTTTT. This chain joins TRBV7-9 and TRBJ1-4; no clear D. The germline gives CDR1 SEHNR, CDR2 FQNEAQ (reference sequence). With 4 bases removed from V and 8 bases from J, the gap between germline ends came to 11 bases. The CDR3 loop spans 13 amino acids.